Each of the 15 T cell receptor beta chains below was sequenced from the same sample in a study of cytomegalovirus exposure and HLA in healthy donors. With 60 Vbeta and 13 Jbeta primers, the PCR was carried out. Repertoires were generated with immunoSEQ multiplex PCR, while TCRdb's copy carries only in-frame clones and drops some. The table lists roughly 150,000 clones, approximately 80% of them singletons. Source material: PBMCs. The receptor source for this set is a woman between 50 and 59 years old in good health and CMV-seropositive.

The CDR3 DNA reads as TGTGCCAGCAGCTCAGACAGCAAAAACATTCAGTACTTC. It yields the protein CASSSDSKNIQYF. The rearrangement joins TRBV7-2 to TRBJ2-4, with a weak D call TRBD1 (5 bases). V was clipped by 4 bases and J by 3 bases, with 7 bases between them. CDR3 length equals 13 residues. Germline V CDR1 and CDR2: SGHTA, FQGNSA. The full variable domain, rest sourced from reference TRBV7-2 and TRBJ2-4, is GAGVSQSPSNKVTEKGKDVELRCDPISGHTALYWYRQSLGQGLEFLIYFQGNSAPDKSGLPSDRFSAERTGGSVSTLTIQRTQQEDSAVYLCASSSDSKNIQYFGAGTRLSVL.

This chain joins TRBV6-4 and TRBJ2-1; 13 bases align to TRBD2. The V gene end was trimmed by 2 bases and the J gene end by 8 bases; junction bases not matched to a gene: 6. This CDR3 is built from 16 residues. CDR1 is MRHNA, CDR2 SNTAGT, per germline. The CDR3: CASSDPGLAGVHEQFF. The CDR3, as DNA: TGTGCCAGCAGTGACCCCGGACTAGCGGGGGTCCATGAGCAGTTCTTC.

CDR3 in amino acids: CASSDWEWGKAFF. The CDR3, as DNA: TGTGCCAGCAGTGACTGGGAGTGGGGTAAAGCTTTCTTT. The chain carries TRBV2 and TRBJ1-1; D gene ambiguous. This CDR3 has 13 residues. Between the trimmed V and J ends, which lost 3 bases and 9 bases, there was a span of 14 bases. CDR1 is SNHLY and CDR2 is FYNNEI in the germline V gene.

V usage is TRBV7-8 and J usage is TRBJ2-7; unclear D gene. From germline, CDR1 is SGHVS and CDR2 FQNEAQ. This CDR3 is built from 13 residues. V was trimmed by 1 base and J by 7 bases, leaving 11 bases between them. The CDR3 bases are TGTGCCAGCAGCTTAGGGGTAGGCGGAGAGCAGTACTTC. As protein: CASSLGVGGEQYF.

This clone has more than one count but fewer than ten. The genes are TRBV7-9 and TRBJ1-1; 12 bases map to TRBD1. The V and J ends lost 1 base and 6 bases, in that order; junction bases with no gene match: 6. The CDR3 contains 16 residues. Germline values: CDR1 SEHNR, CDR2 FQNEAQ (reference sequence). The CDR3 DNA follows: TGTGCCAGCAGCTTAGGGGGGACAGGGGGCGTTGCTGAAGCTTTCTTT. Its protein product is CASSLGGTGGVAEAFF.

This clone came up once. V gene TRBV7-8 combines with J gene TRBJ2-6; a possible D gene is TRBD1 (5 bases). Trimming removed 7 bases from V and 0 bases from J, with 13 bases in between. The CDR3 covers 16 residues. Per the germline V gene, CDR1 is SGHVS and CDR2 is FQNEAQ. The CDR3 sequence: CASTQGLLSGANVLTF. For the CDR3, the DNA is TGTGCCAGCACCCAGGGTCTACTCTCTGGGGCCAACGTCCTGACTTTC.

The CDR3, as DNA: TGCGCCAGCAGCAACGGACGGGGTGGGTCTTACTTC. It codes for CASSNGRGGSYF. The chain is built from TRBV5-1 and TRBJ2-7; weak D call: TRBD2 (5 bases). The germline V gene has CDR1 SGHRS and CDR2 YFSETQ. Trimming took 4 bases from V and 13 from J, leaving 18 bases between them. There are 12 residues in the CDR3.

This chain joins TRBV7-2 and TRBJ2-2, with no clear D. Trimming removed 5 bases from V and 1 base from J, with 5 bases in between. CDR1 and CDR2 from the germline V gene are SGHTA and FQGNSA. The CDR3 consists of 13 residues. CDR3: CASSQMNTGELFF. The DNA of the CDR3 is TGTGCCAGCAGCCAAATGAACACCGGGGAGCTGTTTTTT. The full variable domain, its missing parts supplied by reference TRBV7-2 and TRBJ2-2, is GAGVSQSPSNKVTEKGKDVELRCDPISGHTALYWYRQSLGQGLEFLIYFQGNSAPDKSGLPSDRFSAERTGGSVSTLTIQRTQQEDSAVYLCASSQMNTGELFFGEGSRLTVL.

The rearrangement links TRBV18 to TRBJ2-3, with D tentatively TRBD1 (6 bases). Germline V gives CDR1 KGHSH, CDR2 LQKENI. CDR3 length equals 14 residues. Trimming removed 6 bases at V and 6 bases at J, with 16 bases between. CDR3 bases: TGTGCCAGCTCGAACAGGGATATTGCTGATACGCAGTATTTT. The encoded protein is CASSNRDIADTQYF.

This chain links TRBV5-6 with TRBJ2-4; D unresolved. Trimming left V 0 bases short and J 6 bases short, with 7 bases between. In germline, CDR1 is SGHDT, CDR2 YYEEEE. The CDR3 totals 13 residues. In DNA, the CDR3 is TGTGCCAGCAGCTTGGCAGGATCAAACATTCAGTACTTC. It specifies CASSLAGSNIQYF.

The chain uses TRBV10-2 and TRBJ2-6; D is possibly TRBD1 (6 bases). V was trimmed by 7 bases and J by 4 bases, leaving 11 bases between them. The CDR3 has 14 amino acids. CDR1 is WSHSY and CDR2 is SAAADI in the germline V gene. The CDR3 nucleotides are TGCGCCAGCAACCAGGGGACGGGGGCCAACGTCCTGACTTTC. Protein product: CASNQGTGANVLTF.

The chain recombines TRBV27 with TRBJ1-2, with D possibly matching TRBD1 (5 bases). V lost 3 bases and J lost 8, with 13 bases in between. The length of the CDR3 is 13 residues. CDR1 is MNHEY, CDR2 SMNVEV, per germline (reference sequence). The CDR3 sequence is CASSFNPRGGYTF. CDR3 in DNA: TGTGCCAGCAGTTTTAATCCCCGGGGGGGCTACACCTTC.

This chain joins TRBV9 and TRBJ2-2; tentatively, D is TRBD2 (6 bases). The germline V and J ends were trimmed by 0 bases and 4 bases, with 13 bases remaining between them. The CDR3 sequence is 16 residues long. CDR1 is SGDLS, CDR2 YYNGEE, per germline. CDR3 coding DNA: TGTGCCAGCAGCGTAGCTCCGGGGGTGGCCACCGGGGAGCTGTTTTTT. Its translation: CASSVAPGVATGELFF.

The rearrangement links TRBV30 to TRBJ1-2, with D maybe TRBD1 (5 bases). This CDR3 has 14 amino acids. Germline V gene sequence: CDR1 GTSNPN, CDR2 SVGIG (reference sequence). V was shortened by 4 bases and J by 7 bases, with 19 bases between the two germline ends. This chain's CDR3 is CAWTPDSRVVGYTF. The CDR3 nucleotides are TGTGCCTGGACTCCTGACAGCCGGGTCGTTGGCTACACCTTC.

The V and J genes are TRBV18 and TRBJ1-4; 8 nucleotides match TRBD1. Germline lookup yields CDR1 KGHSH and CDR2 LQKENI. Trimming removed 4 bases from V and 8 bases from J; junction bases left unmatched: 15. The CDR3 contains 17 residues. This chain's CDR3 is CASSLRDRLGREEKLFF. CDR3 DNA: TGTGCCAGCTCACTCCGGGACAGGCTTGGGCGTGAGGAAAAACTGTTTTTT.